Each of the 24 T cell receptor beta chains below was sequenced from the same sample in a study of vaccination effects on CD4 cells after COVID-19. Sequencing was preceded by expansion of antigen-specific CD4+ T cells with viral peptide pools in the ViraFEST assay. Scientists isolated CD4+ T cells after a roughly 10-day culture period ended. The infection with SARS-CoV-2 (confirmed by PCR) occurred in this person between March and December 2020. TCRdb's table, derived via immunoSEQ multiplex PCR, lists solely in-frame clones and lacks some. The profile shows 40,000 or so clones, around 75% of them singletons. These receptors have no identified antigens. Sequenced here: CD4+ T cells from PBMCs cultured with a peptide pool, sampled before COVID-19 vaccination. These receptors originate from a human donor who had a prior SARS-CoV-2 infection.

The J gene is TRBJ1-3, the V gene TRBV5-4; D may be TRBD1 (6 bases). The CDR3 is 15 amino acids. The V and J ends lost 1 base and 4 bases respectively, with 12 bases between them. Per the germline V gene, CDR1 is SGHNT and CDR2 is YYREEE (reference sequence). CDR3 in amino acids: CASSLLGAAGNTIYF. CDR3 in DNA: TGTGCCAGCAGCTTGTTGGGGGCGGCGGGAAACACCATATATTTT.

This chain uses TRBV7-2 with TRBJ2-2; the match to TRBD1 covers 10 bases. This CDR3 spans 14 amino acids. Per the germline V gene, CDR1 is SGHTA and CDR2 is FQGNSA. The V gene end was trimmed by 9 bases and the J gene end by 8 bases; junction bases not matched to a gene: 9. The CDR3 protein is CASAGTGAAGELFF. DNA of the CDR3: TGTGCCAGTGCCGGGACAGGGGCGGCTGGGGAGCTGTTTTTT.

This clone has a single count. The rearrangement links TRBV9 to TRBJ2-2; D is uncertain. Germline-derived CDR1 and CDR2 are SGDLS and YYNGEE. The CDR3 extends over 14 amino acids. V was trimmed by 4 bases and J by 6 bases, leaving 13 bases between them. The CDR3 nucleotides read TGTGCCAGCAGCCACGAGGCTGAGTCCGGGGAGCTGTTTTTT. Protein sequence: CASSHEAESGELFF.

There are a few counts of this clone. This chain joins TRBV11-3 and TRBJ1-1; D not resolved. The germline CDR1 and CDR2 sequences are SGHNT and YENEEA. The CDR3 covers 13 residues. Trimming removed 4 bases at V and 0 bases at J, with 6 bases between. CDR3 nucleotides: TGTGCCAGCAGCTCTCGGATGAACACTGAAGCTTTCTTT. Translating gives CASSSRMNTEAFF.

This chain uses TRBV4-3 with TRBJ2-7; TRBD2 aligns across 8 bases. Trimming removed 4 bases from V and 3 bases from J; junction bases left unmatched: 11. Per the germline V gene, CDR1 is LGHNA and CDR2 is YSLEER. The length of the CDR3 is 16 residues. The CDR3 DNA reads as TGCGCCAGCAGCCGGCTAGCGGGTACCTCCGACTACGAGCAGTACTTC. As protein: CASSRLAGTSDYEQYF.

CDR3 protein: CASSQTGINEQFF. The CDR3, as DNA: TGTGCCAGCAGCCAGACAGGGATCAATGAGCAGTTCTTC. The chain uses TRBV9 and TRBJ2-1, with 7 bases fitting TRBD1. V trimming: 4 bases; J trimming: 6 bases; junction bases outside the gene matches: 4. Germline V gene lookup returns CDR1 SGDLS and CDR2 YYNGEE. The CDR3 sequence is 13 residues long.

This clone occurred once. CDR3 bases: TGTGCCAGCAGCCAAGAAGACCAGGGATACGAGCAGTACTTC. The encoded protein is CASSQEDQGYEQYF. The rearrangement joins TRBV4-2 to TRBJ2-7; TRBD1 is a possible D gene (5 bases). With 0 bases removed from V and 4 bases from J, the gap between germline ends came to 10 bases. CDR1 and CDR2 from the germline V gene are LGHNA and YNFKEQ. This CDR3 is built from 14 residues.

This clone was counted between two and nine times. The same CDR3 is also encoded by other DNA sequences in this sample. This chain uses TRBV5-1 with TRBJ1-1; the D is unclear. Germline V gene lookup returns CDR1 SGHRS and CDR2 YFSETQ. The CDR3 has 13 amino acids. V shed 0 bases and J shed 1 base, with 4 bases lying between them. CDR3 DNA sequence: TGCGCCAGCAGCTTGGGAGAGAACACTGAAGCTTTCTTT. Encoded protein: CASSLGENTEAFF.

J is TRBJ1-2 and V is TRBV6-5, with 7 bases matching TRBD1. Germline trimming cut 4 bases from V and 8 bases from J; bases unmatched to any gene: 13. The CDR3 has 15 residues. Germline loops: CDR1 MNHEY, CDR2 SVGAGI. DNA of the CDR3: TGTGCCAGCAGTTCTTCCTGGGGGGGAGGGGGCGGCTACACCTTC. Translating it yields CASSSSWGGGGGYTF.

This chain uses TRBV10-3 with TRBJ1-4; D may be TRBD1 (6 bases). The CDR3 contains 14 residues. The germline V and J ends were trimmed by 6 bases and 1 base, with 9 bases remaining between them. Per the germline V gene, CDR1 is ENHRY and CDR2 is SYGVKD. CDR3 in DNA: TGTGCCATCAGGAAGGGGGGAACTAATGAAAAACTGTTTTTT. Its translation: CAIRKGGTNEKLFF.

The V gene is TRBV18, the J gene TRBJ2-2, with D perhaps given as TRBD1 or TRBD2 (5 bases each). The CDR3 totals 17 residues. Germline V gene data show CDR1 as KGHSH and CDR2 as LQKENI. The V and J ends lost 3 bases and 4 bases respectively, with 18 bases between them. CDR3 residues: CASSPASGRGATGELFF. Written as DNA, the CDR3 is TGTGCCAGCTCACCTGCATCTGGGAGAGGGGCCACCGGGGAGCTGTTTTTT.

The V call is TRBV9, the J call TRBJ2-1, with D tentatively TRBD1 (6 bases). This CDR3 is 14 amino acids long. V lost 4 bases to trimming and J lost 9 bases, with 17 bases between them. CDR1 is SGDLS and CDR2 is YYNGEE in the germline V gene. In nucleotides, the CDR3 is TGTGCCAGCAGCTATTTACAGGGTCAGGCTGAGCAGTTCTTC. Translated, it gives CASSYLQGQAEQFF.

The chain carries TRBV5-8 and TRBJ2-2, with D hard to call. Germline V gene data show CDR1 as SGHTS and CDR2 as YDEGEE. Trimming left V 4 bases short and J 4 bases short, with 14 bases between. The CDR3 extends over 15 amino acids. CDR3 bases: TGTGCCAGCAGCCACCGGAAGGTGATCACCGGGGAGCTGTTTTTT. Protein: CASSHRKVITGELFF.

The rearrangement joins TRBV20-1 to TRBJ2-1, with D possibly TRBD2 on 7 matching bases. The V and J ends lost 3 bases and 5 bases respectively, with 20 bases between them. The CDR3 consists of 16 residues. The germline gives CDR1 DFQATT, CDR2 SNEGSKA (reference sequence). CDR3 nucleotides: TGCAGTGCTAGTAGGAAGGCGGGGGCGGGGAACAATGAGCAGTTCTTC. It codes for CSASRKAGAGNNEQFF.

The V gene is TRBV6-5, the J gene TRBJ1-2; no definite D call. V was cut by 8 bases and J by 3 bases, with 10 bases left in between. CDR1 is MNHEY and CDR2 is SVGAGI in the germline V gene. The CDR3 is made up of 12 amino acids. CDR3 nucleotides: TGTGCCAGCTCTCCCGGAGACTATGGCTACACCTTC. Amino acid sequence: CASSPGDYGYTF.

The genes are TRBV5-4 and TRBJ2-3; no reliable D call. Germline values: CDR1 SGHNT, CDR2 YYREEE (reference sequence). The CDR3 is 13 amino acids. V lost 3 bases and J lost 6, with 11 bases in between. CDR3 protein: CASSSPEMDTQYF. The CDR3 coding sequence is TGTGCCAGCAGCTCCCCGGAGATGGATACGCAGTATTTT.

A few counts support this clone. The genes are TRBV5-1 and TRBJ2-3; D remains ambiguous. The germline V gene has CDR1 SGHRS and CDR2 YFSETQ. CDR3 length: 13 amino acids. V gave up 0 bases and J gave up 1 base, with 3 bases separating them. CDR3 bases: TGCGCCAGCAGCTTGGAGGGCACAGATACGCAGTATTTT. Translated, it gives CASSLEGTDTQYF.

This chain joins TRBV3-1 (or the pseudogene TRBV3-2) and TRBJ2-7; TRBD2 aligns across 7 bases. Per germline, CDR1 LGHDT and CDR2 YNNKEL (reference sequence). The junction had 6 bases not matched to a gene; V was cut back by 1 base and J by 0 bases. The CDR3 is 16 residues long. CDR3 sequence reads: CASSQGYGRSSYEQYF. CDR3 nucleotide sequence: TGTGCCAGCAGCCAAGGTTACGGGAGGAGCTCCTACGAGCAGTACTTC.

This clone came up once. The CDR3: CATSDFPSEDTQYF. The CDR3 region has the DNA TGTGCCACCAGTGATTTTCCCTCGGAAGATACGCAGTATTTT. The chain joins TRBV24-1 to TRBJ2-3; D is unclear. Germline CDR1 KGHDR, CDR2 SFDVKD. V was cut by 1 base and J by 5 bases, with 9 bases left in between. This CDR3 spans 14 amino acids.

The rearrangement joins TRBV29-1 to TRBJ2-3, with D perhaps matching TRBD1 or TRBD2 (5 bases each). This CDR3 spans 12 amino acids. The germline V gene has CDR1 SQVTM and CDR2 ANQGSEA. Trimming cost V 5 bases and J 1 base, with 7 bases left between them. This CDR3 is CSVLGGTDTQYF. The CDR3 bases are TGCAGCGTTTTGGGGGGCACAGATACGCAGTATTTT.

The chain links TRBV6-4 to TRBJ1-1; tentative D call: TRBD1 (5 bases). V was cut by 5 bases and J by 7 bases, with 23 bases left in between. CDR1 is MRHNA, CDR2 SNTAGT, per germline. This CDR3 contains 16 residues. The CDR3 DNA sequence: TGTGCCAGCAGTTTCACCCGGGACGATACTCCGTGTGAAGCTTTCTTT. Protein sequence: CASSFTRDDTPCEAFF.

This rearrangement joins TRBV5-1 to TRBJ1-4, with a weak D call TRBD1 (5 bases). With 0 bases removed from V and 0 bases from J, the gap between germline ends came to 6 bases. This CDR3 spans 15 amino acids. Germline lookup yields CDR1 SGHRS and CDR2 YFSETQ. CDR3 DNA: TGCGCCAGCAGCTTGGGGACAACAACTAATGAAAAACTGTTTTTT. Translating gives CASSLGTTTNEKLFF.

The rearrangement links TRBV4-3 to TRBJ2-7; D could derive from TRBD1 or TRBD2 (6 bases each). Trimming pared 1 base from V and 4 bases from J, leaving 17 bases between. Germline V lookup: CDR1 LGHNA, CDR2 YSLEER. The CDR3 has 16 amino acids. The CDR3 here is CASSQGGALTTYEQYF. CDR3 in DNA: TGCGCCAGCAGCCAAGGGGGGGCCCTTACAACTTACGAGCAGTACTTC.

This clone has only a few counts. The V call is TRBV3-1 (or the pseudogene TRBV3-2), the J call TRBJ2-1, with 10 positions matching TRBD2. In germline, CDR1 is LGHDT, CDR2 YNNKEL (reference sequence). V shed 2 bases, J shed 4 bases, and the junction held 8 bases outside the gene matches. The length of the CDR3 is 17 residues. The DNA for the CDR3 is TGTGCCAGCAGCCAAAGTCTAGCGGGAGTTGGATACAATGAGCAGTTCTTC. Translated, it gives CASSQSLAGVGYNEQFF.